Shown below are 23 T cell receptor beta chains from a single sample sequenced in a study of chronic HIV infection and antiretroviral therapy. TCRdb ran MiXCR on the 5' RACE reads and lists one entry per CDR3 protein. Found here are more than 40,000 distinct CDR3 sequences, 15% to 20% of them singletons; the top ten hold approximately 3%. Sequencing was done on a sample of peripheral blood. The receptors here all came from an adult who had HIV and had not received antiretroviral therapy, or was an uninfected healthy control (not recorded which).

The chain has TRBV4-1 and TRBJ1-2, with D possibly matching TRBD1 (5 bases). CDR1 MGHRA and CDR2 YSYEKL come from the germline V gene. V dropped 3 bases and J dropped 0 bases, with 14 bases sitting between them. The CDR3 is 16 residues long. This CDR3 is CASSQGRAGTNYGYTF. The CDR3 nucleotides read TGCGCCAGCAGCCAGGGTCGCGCAGGGACTAACTATGGCTACACCTTC.

This clonotype has more than one count but fewer than ten. The V gene is TRBV10-1, the J gene TRBJ2-4; D uncertain. The V end lost 5 bases, the J end lost 0 bases, and 5 bases lay between the germline ends. This CDR3 comprises 13 residues. Germline lookup yields CDR1 WNHNN and CDR2 SYGVQD (reference sequence). The CDR3 here is CASSFVAKNIQYF. CDR3 bases: TGCGCCAGCAGTTTCGTAGCCAAAAACATTCAGTACTTC.

The chain combines TRBV12-3 or TRBV12-4 with TRBJ2-3; either TRBD1 or TRBD2 may supply D (5 bases each). V lost 3 bases and J 4 bases, leaving 17 bases between the germline ends. This CDR3 has 16 residues. Here the CDR3 reads CASSLMPGQGADTQYF. The CDR3 DNA follows: TGTGCCAGCAGTTTGATGCCGGGGCAGGGCGCAGATACGCAGTATTTT.

This clonotype was counted only a few times. The chain links TRBV2 to TRBJ2-1, with D unresolved. CDR1 is SNHLY and CDR2 is FYNNEI in the germline V gene. The germline V and J ends were trimmed by 7 bases and 8 bases, with 9 bases remaining between them. The CDR3 runs to 11 residues. The CDR3 DNA is TGTGCCAGCATTAAAGGCGATGAGCAGTTCTTC. Translation: CASIKGDEQFF.

This sequence joins TRBV28 and TRBJ1-5; 9 bases map to TRBD1. The CDR3 contains 14 residues. Germline lookup yields CDR1 MDHEN and CDR2 SYDVKM. The CDR3 region has the DNA TGTATCTCAAGAGGGACAGGGAGCAATCAGCCCCAGCATTTT. Residues: CISRGTGSNQPQHF.

Comment on this clonotype: A junction boundary mismatches the germline segment, possibly from a read error. This chain links TRBV29-1 with TRBJ1-1; D is ambiguous. Germline CDR1 SQVTM, CDR2 ANQGSEA. The CDR3 contains 8 residues. The CDR3 DNA reads TGCAGCGTCCCTTGGACCCCATTT. Translation gives CSVPWTPF.

A single count supports this clonotype. V and J are TRBV28 and TRBJ2-1; D may be TRBD2 (6 bases). This CDR3 is 16 amino acids long. CDR1 is MDHEN and CDR2 is SYDVKM in the germline V gene. The V end was cut by 2 bases, the J end by 6 bases, with 17 bases between. The CDR3 loop is CASSLRVGRNGNEQFF. CDR3 coding DNA: TGTGCCAGCAGTTTACGCGTGGGGAGGAATGGCAATGAGCAGTTCTTC. The full variable domain, rest sourced from reference TRBV28 and TRBJ2-1, is DVKVTQSSRYLVKRTGEKVFLECVQDMDHENMFWYRQDPGLGLRLIYFSYDVKMKEKGDIPEGYSVSREKKERFSLILESASTNQTSMYLCASSLRVGRNGNEQFFGPGTRLTVL.

V usage is TRBV7-9 and J usage is TRBJ2-3; D is uncertain. Between the trimmed V and J ends, which lost 0 bases and 4 bases, there was a span of 14 bases. Germline V CDR1 and CDR2: SEHNR, FQNEAQ (reference sequence). The CDR3 is 16 residues long. The CDR3 region has the DNA TGTGCCAGCAGCTTAGCCCCGGGCCTCGTCCCAGATACGCAGTATTTT. Amino acids: CASSLAPGLVPDTQYF.

This chain connects TRBV28 to TRBJ1-3; no firm D call. The V gene lost 6 bases and the J gene lost 5 bases, with 20 bases spanning the gap. The CDR3 loop spans 16 amino acids. CDR1 and CDR2 (germline): MDHEN, SYDVKM. CDR3 sequence (DNA): TGTGCCAGCAGGAAGGACGGGAGGGATGTAAGAAACACCATATATTTT. The encoded protein is CASRKDGRDVRNTIYF.

This clonotype appeared a few times. The V call is TRBV28, the J call TRBJ2-1; TRBD2 might be the D (7 bases). V lost 1 base to trimming and J lost 15 bases, with 13 bases between them. Germline lookup yields CDR1 MDHEN and CDR2 SYDVKM. CDR3 size: 12 residues. The CDR3 sequence is CASSLFMGGRFF. The CDR3, as DNA: TGTGCCAGCAGTTTATTTATGGGGGGGCGGTTCTTC.

The chain links TRBV23-1 to TRBJ2-6; 10 bases line up with TRBD1. TRBV23-1 is an ORF, and what it does is uncertain. This CDR3 comprises 15 residues. J gave up 4 bases and V 9 bases, and 6 bases lay outside the gene matches. CDR3 bases: TGCGCCAGGGGACAGGGGTTTTCGGGGGCCAACGTCCTGACTTTC. This sequence encodes CARGQGFSGANVLTF.

The chain combines TRBV24-1 with TRBJ2-2; TRBD1 might be the D (6 bases). The germline CDR1 and CDR2 sequences are KGHDR and SFDVKD. The CDR3 runs 15 residues. Trimming removed 5 bases from V and 1 base from J, with 10 bases in between. The CDR3 region has the DNA TGTGCCACCAGTGGAGGACAGCTGAACACCGGGGAGCTGTTTTTT. Its translation is CATSGGQLNTGELFF.

This clonotype has more than one count but fewer than ten. The chain joins TRBV9 to TRBJ1-6; D possibly corresponds to TRBD1 (5 bases). V lost 2 bases and J 6 bases, leaving 12 bases between the germline ends. CDR1 is SGDLS and CDR2 is YYNGEE in the germline V gene. This CDR3 has 15 residues. The CDR3 is CASSVLGRSNSPLHF. Written as DNA, the CDR3 is TGTGCCAGCAGCGTTCTGGGACGGTCTAATTCACCCCTCCACTTT.

The chain has TRBV7-9 and TRBJ1-5; D unresolved. Per germline, CDR1 SEHNR and CDR2 FQNEAQ (reference sequence). Trimming shortened V by 1 base and J by 0 bases, and 19 bases separated the two germline ends. The CDR3 consists of 19 residues. The CDR3 here is CASSLESGWQADSNQPQHF. The DNA for the CDR3 is TGTGCCAGCAGCTTAGAGTCTGGGTGGCAGGCCGATAGCAATCAGCCCCAGCATTTT.

This clonotype was picked up a small number of times. The chain joins TRBV28 to TRBJ1-1; perhaps TRBD1 as D (5 bases). Germline V CDR1 and CDR2: MDHEN, SYDVKM. Deletions cut 1 base from V and 5 bases from J, with 17 bases between. CDR3 size: 16 residues. The CDR3 spells CASSLSPTGGGTEAFF. In DNA, the CDR3 is TGTGCCAGCAGTTTATCCCCCACAGGAGGAGGGACTGAAGCTTTCTTT.

This clonotype has a handful of counts. The chain recombines TRBV28 with TRBJ2-5; possibly TRBD2 for D (5 bases). Germline CDR1 is MDHEN and CDR2 is SYDVKM. CDR3 size: 15 residues. The ends were cut back, 6 bases at V and 5 bases at J, with 19 bases in the middle. The CDR3 bases are TGTGCCAGCAGCATTATACTGAGCGGTTGGGAGACCCAGTACTTC. Translation gives CASSIILSGWETQYF.

This clonotype has a count of ten or more. The chain carries TRBV5-1 and TRBJ2-7; D not certain. CDR3 length equals 14 residues. CDR1 SGHRS and CDR2 YFSETQ come from the germline V gene. V gave up 0 bases and J gave up 4 bases, with 11 bases separating them. The CDR3 DNA reads as TGCGCCAGCAGCTTGGACCCTACACGTTACGAGCAGTACTTC. It codes for CASSLDPTRYEQYF.

CDR3 amino acids: CATRRTARDGYTF. As DNA, the CDR3 is TGTGCCACCAGAAGGACAGCAAGGGATGGCTACACCTTC. V gene TRBV24-1 combines with J gene TRBJ1-2; weak D call: TRBD1 (6 bases). The CDR3 totals 13 residues. CDR1 KGHDR and CDR2 SFDVKD come from the germline V gene. The ends were cut back, 7 bases at V and 6 bases at J, with 14 bases in the middle.

With regard to this clonotype: Given a much more abundant clone one base away, this may be a read error. The V gene is TRBV10-1, the J gene TRBJ2-5, with 12 bases identical to TRBD2. This CDR3 contains 19 residues. V gave up 3 bases and J gave up 5 bases; unmatched junction bases: 16. Germline V gives CDR1 WNHNN, CDR2 SYGVQD (reference sequence). The CDR3 region has the DNA TGCGCCAGCAGTGAAACCCGAAGAGAGCCTAGCGGGAGGGGTGAGACCCAGTACTTC. It specifies CASSETRREPSGRGETQYF.

This clonotype was detected only once. The chain has TRBV5-1 and TRBJ1-1; D not certain. Trimming took 0 bases from V and 1 from J, leaving 4 bases between them. This CDR3 contains 13 residues. Germline CDR1 SGHRS, CDR2 YFSETQ. As DNA, the CDR3 is TGCGCCAGCAGCTTGGACACGAACACTGAAGCTTTCTTT. This encodes CASSLDTNTEAFF.

This clonotype was counted between two and nine times. CDR3 nucleotide sequence: TGCAGTGCTAGCCCCAGGAACACTGAAGCTTTCTTT. Translating it yields CSASPRNTEAFF. V gene TRBV20-1 combines with J gene TRBJ1-1; D is undetermined. V gave up 3 bases and J gave up 1 base, with 6 bases separating them. This CDR3 spans 12 amino acids. Germline V gene data show CDR1 as DFQATT and CDR2 as SNEGSKA (reference sequence).

This clonotype has only a few counts. This chain uses TRBV7-2 with TRBJ2-5; 7 bases agree with TRBD2. This CDR3 contains 14 residues. J gave up 4 bases and V 0 bases, and 2 bases lay outside the gene matches. CDR1 SGHTA and CDR2 FQGNSA come from the germline V gene. The CDR3, as DNA: TGTGCCAGCAGCTTAGCTGGGGGGGGAGAGACCCAGTACTTC. Its protein is CASSLAGGGETQYF.

The chain has TRBV28 and TRBJ2-7; D is undetermined. Per germline, CDR1 MDHEN and CDR2 SYDVKM. The CDR3 loop spans 12 amino acids. Trimming removed 2 bases from V and 4 bases from J, with 6 bases in between. CDR3: CASSLPGYEQYF. In nucleotides, the CDR3 is TGTGCCAGCAGTTTACCGGGTTACGAGCAGTACTTC.